This TCR beta chain was captured in a study of CD8+ T cells in alopecia areata. Study overall: Each recipient was an approximately 6-10-week-old female C3H/HeJ mouse given skin from an approximately 6-13-month-old C3H/HeJ donor with spontaneous alopecia. Findings and caveats of the study: Sequencing of scalp samples also captures resident alphabeta T cells of normal skin. Possibly as an HLA-related effect, TCR sharing across patients appeared less clear than in mice. Higher clonality and more expanded CD8+ clones appeared in lesional than normal scalp.

Markers including CD4, CD8alpha, NKG2D and NKG2ACE guided sorting of pooled cutaneous lymph node cells. This clone was observed a handful of times. Its antigen is undetermined. Mouse names are used for the genes. The sequenced fragment ends 4 residues before the CDR3 boundary, so the rest is inferred from the germline J gene. Germline loops: CDR1 NSHNY, CDR2 SYGAGN. The V gene end was trimmed by 7 bases and the J gene end by 6 bases; junction bases not matched to a gene: 6. The CDR3 extends over 13 amino acids. RNA extraction was followed by reverse transcription into cDNA, which acted as the sequencing template. Generated by immunoSEQ multiplex PCR, the TCRdb table keeps only in-frame clones and is missing some. Reported are over 250,000 clones, none seen only once; the ten largest carry more than 1%.

This TCR was sampled from a C3H/HeJ mouse with alopecia areata. For the strain, the MHC haplotype given is H2-k. This rearrangement joins TRBV13-1 to TRBJ2-2; 7 bases are a match to TRBD2. Sequences were obtained from CD4+ T cells sorted from a lymph node. Partial CDR3 DNA: TGTGCCAGCCGAACGGGGGGGTCCGGG. Its translation is CASRTGGSG. The full CDR3 protein is CASRTGGSGQLYF.